This TCR beta chain stems from a study of blood T cell repertoires in COVID-19. Overall study context: COVID-19 samples from acute and convalescent phases originated in the United States, Italy and Spain. Sources were T cells, B-cell-depleted T cells, or PBMCs; the material itself was cDNA or gDNA.

Per the original methods: Scientists estimated how many nucleated cells there were by amplifying reference gene primers. Generated by immunoSEQ multiplex PCR, the TCRdb table keeps only in-frame clones and is missing some. D and trimming were read from the DNA, whereas the V and J calls and clone size are those reported in that table. The data contain over 250,000 clones, roughly 85% of them singletons. The V gene's germline CDR1 is SGDLS and CDR2 YYNGEE. The CDR3 has 14 amino acids. With 0 bases removed from V and 5 bases from J, the gap between germline ends came to 11 bases. The sample taken for sequencing was peripheral blood. The receptor was derived from a man aged 50 to 59 with active or convalescent COVID-19. The chain has TRBV9 and TRBJ1-1; the D gene is possibly TRBD1 (5 bases). CDR3 nucleotides: TGTGCCAGCAGCGTAGAAGGTCAGGGAACTGAAGCTTTCTTT. Translation gives CASSVEGQGTEAFF.